The 13 T cell receptor beta chains below come from one sample, sequenced in a study of cytomegalovirus exposure and HLA in healthy donors. Amplification used 60 Vbeta primers and 13 Jbeta primers. Sequencing used immunoSEQ multiplex PCR; TCRdb keeps in-frame clones, though not all of them. The repertoire consists of about 150,000 clones, with around 83% occurring once and the leading ten covering about 2.4%. The source material was PBMCs. The receptors originated from a woman under 30 in good health and CMV-seronegative.

Of note for this clone: Other DNA sequences in the sample encode the same CDR3. The rearrangement joins TRBV27 to TRBJ2-1; 9 bases fit TRBD2. Germline values: CDR1 MNHEY, CDR2 SMNVEV (reference sequence). The CDR3 loop spans 17 amino acids. V lost 6 bases and J lost 3; bases outside the gene matches: 12. The CDR3 loop is CASRPPPGAGGYNEQFF. The DNA of the CDR3 is TGTGCCAGCAGGCCCCCCCCGGGAGCGGGAGGCTACAATGAGCAGTTCTTC.

This chain joins TRBV15 and TRBJ2-7; maybe TRBD1 (5 bases). Germline-derived CDR1 and CDR2 are LNHNV and YYDKDF (reference sequence). The CDR3 has 14 residues. With 0 bases removed from V and 5 bases from J, the gap between germline ends came to 11 bases. Written as DNA, the CDR3 is TGTGCCACCAGCAGAGACGATAGGGGCCACGAGCAGTACTTC. It encodes CATSRDDRGHEQYF.

The chain has TRBV5-8 and TRBJ1-5; TRBD1 aligns across 7 bases. Unmatched junction bases numbered 10, after V lost 4 bases and J lost 0 bases. The germline V gene has CDR1 SGHTS and CDR2 YDEGEE. CDR3 length: 17 amino acids. CDR3 coding DNA: TGTGCCAGCAGCCATAATTTTGGGGACAGTAGCAATCAGCCCCAGCATTTT. Its translation is CASSHNFGDSSNQPQHF.

This chain connects TRBV15 to TRBJ1-5; D is perhaps TRBD1 (5 bases). Germline V gene data show CDR1 as LNHNV and CDR2 as YYDKDF (reference sequence). The CDR3 runs to 16 residues. Trimming shortened V by 0 bases and J by 12 bases, and 21 bases separated the two germline ends. CDR3 protein: CATSRDLLAAGVRQHF. The CDR3 region has the DNA TGTGCCACCAGCAGAGATCTTTTGGCAGCGGGGGTTCGCCAGCATTTT.

The chain employs TRBV7-8 and TRBJ2-5; no firm D call. The tail of the sequence fits TRBJ2-7 better, so the J call may be wrong. This CDR3 region has 16 residues. CDR1 and CDR2 from the germline V gene are SGHVS and FQNEAQ. For the CDR3, the DNA is TGTGCCAGCAGCTTAGGCCCTCCGAGGCAGCTCTACGAGCAGTACTTC. Its translation: CASSLGPPRQLYEQYF.

The chain recombines TRBV30 with TRBJ2-7; 10 nucleotides line up with TRBD2. The CDR3 runs to 14 residues. The V and J ends lost 0 bases and 5 bases, in that order; junction bases with no gene match: 4. Germline V gene data show CDR1 as GTSNPN and CDR2 as SVGIG (reference sequence). CDR3 region: CAWSVLAGTDEQYF. Here the CDR3 DNA reads TGTGCCTGGAGTGTACTAGCGGGGACCGACGAGCAGTACTTC.

The J gene is TRBJ1-6, the V gene TRBV25-1, with 11 bases fitting TRBD1. The germline gives CDR1 MGHDK, CDR2 SYGVNS. V lost 5 bases to trimming and J lost 7 bases; unmatched junction nucleotides: 4. The CDR3 runs 15 residues. The CDR3 coding sequence is TGTGCCAGCAGTCCCCGGGACAGGGGGAATTCACCCCTCCACTTT. The encoded protein is CASSPRDRGNSPLHF.

CDR3 sequence (DNA): TGTGCCACCTGGACAGGGCCTCAGCCCCAGCATTTT. It codes for CATWTGPQPQHF. This chain links TRBV28 with TRBJ1-5; 8 bases align to TRBD1. In germline, CDR1 is MDHEN, CDR2 SYDVKM. V shed 10 bases and J 6 bases; nucleotides not matched to a gene: 5. CDR3 length: 12 residues.

This chain connects TRBV4-3 to TRBJ2-7, with D perhaps matching TRBD2 (5 bases). CDR3 length equals 13 residues. Germline V gene lookup returns CDR1 LGHNA and CDR2 YSLEER. V dropped 3 bases and J dropped 3 bases, with 9 bases sitting between them. This CDR3 reads CASSHVRGYEQYF. Written as DNA, the CDR3 is TGCGCCAGCAGCCACGTCCGGGGCTACGAGCAGTACTTC.

The J gene is TRBJ1-2, the V gene TRBV11-2; TRBD1 might be the D (5 bases). Germline CDR1 is SGHAT and CDR2 is FQNNGV. Trimming removed 2 bases from V and 5 bases from J, with 15 bases in between. This CDR3 is built from 15 residues. This chain's CDR3 is CASSLTSGGDYGYTF. CDR3 sequence (DNA): TGTGCCAGCAGCTTAACATCGGGAGGGGATTATGGCTACACCTTC.

The chain links TRBV18 to TRBJ1-1; D gene unclear. The length of the CDR3 is 20 residues. Trimming removed 1 base from V and 1 base from J, with 25 bases in between. CDR1 and CDR2 from the germline V gene are KGHSH and LQKENI. CDR3 amino acids: CASSPLFYSGLTSGNTEAFF. The CDR3 nucleotides are TGTGCCAGCTCACCACTCTTTTACTCCGGATTAACCTCGGGGAACACTGAAGCTTTCTTT.

J is TRBJ1-2 and V is TRBV5-1; perhaps TRBD1 as D (5 bases). The germline CDR1 and CDR2 sequences are SGHRS and YFSETQ. V was pared by 0 bases and J by 3 bases, with 6 bases between. The CDR3 spans 13 residues. CDR3 amino acids: CASSLGRDYGYTF. The CDR3 DNA follows: TGCGCCAGCAGCTTGGGCAGGGACTATGGCTACACCTTC.

The V call is TRBV6-1, the J call TRBJ1-5, with TRBD1 as a possible D gene (5 bases). V shed 0 bases and J shed 6 bases, with 9 bases lying between them. The CDR3 has 14 amino acids. CDR1 is MNHNS and CDR2 is SASEGT in the germline V gene. DNA for the CDR3: TGTGCCAGCAGTGAAGCGCTAGGGGCTCAGCCCCAGCATTTT. It yields the protein CASSEALGAQPQHF.